This T cell receptor (beta chain) is from a study of response to subunit inactivated influenza vaccine. Findings of the study overall: Authors suggested that a seasonal influenza vaccination recruits few new T cells each time.

V shed 0 bases, J shed 5 bases, and the junction held 4 bases outside the gene matches. The CDR3 consists of 15 residues. CDR1 is SGHRS, CDR2 YFSETQ, per germline. About this clonotype: Its antigen is undetermined.

A single record per CDR3 protein comes from TCRdb applying MiXCR to the RT-PCR reads. Of 500,000 or so distinct CDR3 sequences listed, 16% were seen once; the top ten hold less than 4%. The sequence derives from a man aged 50-75 years who received an inactivated influenza vaccine. The sample was CD4+ T cells sorted from PBMCs, taken roughly 24 months after vaccination. The gene calls are TRBV5-1 and TRBJ2-1; 8 nucleotides match TRBD1. The CDR3 loop is CASSLAGGVNNEQFF. CDR3 bases: TGCGCCAGCAGCTTGGCAGGGGGCGTGAACAATGAGCAGTTCTTC.